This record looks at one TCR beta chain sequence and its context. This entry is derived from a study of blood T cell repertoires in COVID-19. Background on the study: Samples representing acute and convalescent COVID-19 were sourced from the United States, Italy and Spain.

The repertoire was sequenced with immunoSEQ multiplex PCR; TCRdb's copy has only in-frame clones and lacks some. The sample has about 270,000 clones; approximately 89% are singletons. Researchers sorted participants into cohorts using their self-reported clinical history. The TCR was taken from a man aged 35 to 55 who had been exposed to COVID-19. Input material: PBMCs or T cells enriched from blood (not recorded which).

CDR3 nucleotides: TGTGCCAGCAGCCCCGGTCACACAGATACGCAGTATTTT. Amino acids: CASSPGHTDTQYF. This chain joins TRBV14 and TRBJ2-3; D not resolved. V gave up 4 bases and J gave up 2 bases, with 7 bases separating them. CDR1 SGHDN and CDR2 FVKESK come from the germline V gene. This CDR3 has 13 residues.